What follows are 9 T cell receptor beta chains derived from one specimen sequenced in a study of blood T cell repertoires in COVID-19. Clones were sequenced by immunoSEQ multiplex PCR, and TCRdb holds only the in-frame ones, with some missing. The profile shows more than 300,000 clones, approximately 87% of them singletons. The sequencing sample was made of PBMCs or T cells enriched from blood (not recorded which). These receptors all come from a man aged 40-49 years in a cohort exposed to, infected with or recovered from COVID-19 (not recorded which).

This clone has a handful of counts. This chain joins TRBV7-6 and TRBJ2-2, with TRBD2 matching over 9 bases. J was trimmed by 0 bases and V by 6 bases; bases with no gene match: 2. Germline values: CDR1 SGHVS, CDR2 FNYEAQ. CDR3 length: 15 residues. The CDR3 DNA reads TGTGCCAGCAGTAGCGGGAGAGCGAACACCGGGGAGCTGTTTTTT. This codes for CASSSGRANTGELFF.

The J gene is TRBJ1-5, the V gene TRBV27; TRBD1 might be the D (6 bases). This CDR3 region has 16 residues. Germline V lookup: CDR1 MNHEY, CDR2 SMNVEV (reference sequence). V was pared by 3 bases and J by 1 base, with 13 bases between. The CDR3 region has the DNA TGTGCCAGCAGTTTGGCGGGGGGCAGGAGCAATCAGCCCCAGCATTTT. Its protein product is CASSLAGGRSNQPQHF.

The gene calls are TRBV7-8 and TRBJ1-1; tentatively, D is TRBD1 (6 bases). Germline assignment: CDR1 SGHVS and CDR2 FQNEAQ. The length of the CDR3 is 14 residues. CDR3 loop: CAFPTGTKNTEAFF. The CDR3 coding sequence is TGTGCGTTTCCTACCGGGACAAAGAACACTGAAGCTTTCTTT.

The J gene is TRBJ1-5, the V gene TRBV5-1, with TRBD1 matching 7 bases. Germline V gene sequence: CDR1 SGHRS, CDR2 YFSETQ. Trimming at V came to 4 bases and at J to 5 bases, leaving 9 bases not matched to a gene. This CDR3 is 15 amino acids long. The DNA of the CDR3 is TGCGCCAGCAGCCCCGAGACAGGGAGAGATCAGCCCCAGCATTTT. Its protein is CASSPETGRDQPQHF.

The CDR3 DNA follows: TGTGCCAGCAGCCCTCCGAGTAGCGGCACAGATACGCAGTATTTT. This sequence encodes CASSPPSSGTDTQYF. The chain employs TRBV28 and TRBJ2-3, with D maybe TRBD2 (5 bases). V gave up 6 bases and J gave up 1 base, with 14 bases separating them. Germline CDR1 is MDHEN and CDR2 is SYDVKM. The CDR3 is 15 amino acids.

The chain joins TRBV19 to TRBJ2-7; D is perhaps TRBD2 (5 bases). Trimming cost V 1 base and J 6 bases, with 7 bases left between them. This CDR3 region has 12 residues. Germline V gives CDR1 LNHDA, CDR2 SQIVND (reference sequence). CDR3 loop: CASSIGGFEQYF. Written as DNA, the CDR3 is TGTGCCAGTAGTATAGGAGGGTTCGAGCAGTACTTC.

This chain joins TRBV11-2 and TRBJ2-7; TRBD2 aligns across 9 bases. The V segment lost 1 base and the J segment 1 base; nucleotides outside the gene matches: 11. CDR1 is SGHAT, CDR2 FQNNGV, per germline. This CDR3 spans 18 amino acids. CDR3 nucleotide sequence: TGTGCCAGCAGCTTAGTCCCACAGGGACTAGCTGAATCCTACGAGCAGTACTTC. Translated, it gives CASSLVPQGLAESYEQYF.

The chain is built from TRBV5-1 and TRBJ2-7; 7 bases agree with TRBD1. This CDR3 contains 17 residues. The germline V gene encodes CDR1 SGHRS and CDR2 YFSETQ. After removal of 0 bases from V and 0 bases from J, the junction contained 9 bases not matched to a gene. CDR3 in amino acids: CASSLGQTGQDSYEQYF. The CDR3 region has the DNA TGCGCCAGCAGCTTGGGCCAAACAGGACAGGACTCCTACGAGCAGTACTTC.

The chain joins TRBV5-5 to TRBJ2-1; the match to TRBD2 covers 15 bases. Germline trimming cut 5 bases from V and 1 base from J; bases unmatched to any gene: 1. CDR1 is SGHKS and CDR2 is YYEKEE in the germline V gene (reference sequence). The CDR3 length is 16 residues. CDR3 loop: CASRGLAGGSYNEQFF. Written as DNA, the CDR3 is TGTGCCAGCAGGGGACTAGCGGGAGGTTCCTACAATGAGCAGTTCTTC.